A selection of T cell receptor beta chains follows, all from one sample in a study of chemoradiotherapy in HPV16-positive cancers. The table came from immunoSEQ multiplex PCR; TCRdb's copy has only in-frame clones and leaves some out. Here the sample spans around 30,000 clones, around 88% being singletons. The material was blood, obtained from a patient who underwent chemoradiotherapy. These receptors originate from a human donor with HPV-associated anogenital cancer. Each CDR3 is given with its conserved first and last residue. The D gene is left open where the match is weak. Some rows have no size entry. The others give once, few or many, or a class for an expanded clone.

abundance	d_gene	v_gene	j_gene	CDR3aa	CDR3nt
.	.	TRBV19	TRBJ1-1	CASSNGPQAFF	TGTGCCAGTAGTAACGGCCCGCAGGCGTTCTTT
.	.	TRBV30	TRBJ1-2	CAWSSDRWGYTF	TGTGCCTGGAGTTCAGACCGCTGGGGCTACACCTTC
once	.	TRBV7-7	TRBJ2-5	CASSGRGWGTQYF	TGTGCTAGCAGCGGCCGGGGCTGGGGGACCCAGTACTTC
once	TRBD1	TRBV4-1	TRBJ2-2	CASSQGQGLTGELFF	TGCGCCAGCAGCCAAGGACAGGGCCTCACCGGGGAGCTGTTTTTT
.	.	TRBV7-3	TRBJ2-3	CASSLLGGPSTDTQYF	TGTGCCAGCAGCTTACTAGGGGGGCCTAGCACAGATACGCAGTATTTT
.	.	TRBV7-6	TRBJ1-1	CASSAPPAGAEAFF	TGTGCCAGCAGCGCCCCGCCGGCAGGCGCGGAAGCTTTCTTT
.	.	TRBV19	TRBJ1-5	CASSIGGTGQPQHF	TGTGCCAGTAGTATAGGAGGGACTGGACAGCCCCAGCATTTT
.	.	TRBV21-1	TRBJ2-7	CASSKKSNEQYF	TGTGCCAGCAGCAAAAAAAGCAACGAGCAGTACTTC
.	.	TRBV6-1	TRBJ2-3	CASSEKAQGSDTQYF	TGTGCCAGCAGTGAAAAGGCCCAAGGCTCAGATACGCAGTATTTT
.	.	TRBV11-2	TRBJ2-1	CASSFRIRNEQFF	TGTGCCAGCAGCTTTAGAATCCGCAATGAGCAGTTCTTC
.	.	TRBV29-1	TRBJ2-5	CSAEQYQETQYF	TGCAGCGCCGAGCAGTACCAAGAGACCCAGTACTTC
.	.	TRBV11-3	TRBJ1-3	CASSGLSGNTIYF	TGTGCCAGCTCGGGGCTCTCTGGAAACACCATATATTTT
.	TRBD1	TRBV20-1	TRBJ2-1	CSATDRDEQFF	TGCAGTGCGACTGACAGGGATGAGCAGTTCTTC
.	.	TRBV2	TRBJ2-1	CASTSGGAHEQFF	TGTGCCAGCACCTCAGGGGGGGCCCATGAGCAGTTCTTC
.	.	TRBV7-2	TRBJ2-7	CASHGILSDEQYF	TGTGCCAGCCACGGGATCCTGAGCGACGAGCAGTACTTC
.	TRBD2	TRBV4-2	TRBJ2-5	CASSQDLAGGQETQYF	TGTGCCAGCAGCCAAGACCTAGCGGGGGGACAAGAGACCCAGTACTTC
.	TRBD1	TRBV7-3	TRBJ2-1	CASSLGQGSSYNEQFF	TGTGCCAGCAGCCTTGGACAGGGGAGCTCCTACAATGAGCAGTTCTTC
.	TRBD1	TRBV5-5	TRBJ1-4	CASSLQGATNEKLFF	TGTGCCAGCAGCCTACAGGGGGCAACTAATGAAAAACTGTTTTTT
.	TRBD2	TRBV18	TRBJ2-7	CASSPSSGSRSGEQYF	TGTGCCAGCTCACCAAGTAGCGGGAGTCGTTCGGGCGAGCAGTACTTC
.	.	TRBV5-8	TRBJ2-3	CASSYTRVAETDTQYF	TGTGCCAGCAGCTACACCCGGGTAGCGGAGACAGATACGCAGTATTTT
large	.	TRBV27	TRBJ1-6	CASSYLSSYNSPLHF	TGTGCCAGCAGTTACCTGTCGAGTTATAATTCACCCCTCCACTTT
.	.	TRBV5-1	TRBJ1-3	CASSLTSGNSGNTIYF	TGCGCCAGCAGCTTGACTTCGGGTAACTCTGGAAACACCATATATTTT
.	TRBD2	TRBV7-9	TRBJ2-7	CASSLARGRASYEQYF	TGTGCCAGCAGCTTAGCCCGAGGGAGGGCCTCCTACGAGCAGTACTTC
.	.	TRBV18	TRBJ2-1	CATKGQENNEQFF	TGTGCCACAAAGGGCCAGGAAAACAATGAGCAGTTCTTC
.	TRBD2	TRBV5-4	TRBJ2-3	CASSSGLATDTQYF	TGTGCCAGCAGCTCTGGACTAGCGACAGATACGCAGTATTTT
.	TRBD2	TRBV5-1	TRBJ2-3	CASSPGTSGGTDTQYF	TGCGCCAGCAGCCCGGGGACTAGCGGGGGCACAGATACGCAGTATTTT
.	TRBD2	TRBV7-9	TRBJ2-1	CASSPRGSSYNEQFF	TGTGCCAGCAGCCCTCGCGGGAGCTCCTACAATGAGCAGTTCTTC
.	.	TRBV6-1	TRBJ2-1	CASSEWDKDNEQFF	TGTGCCAGCAGTGAATGGGACAAGGACAATGAGCAGTTCTTC
.	TRBD1	TRBV6-1	TRBJ2-1	CASRKDRGLYNEQFF	TGTGCCAGCAGAAAGGACAGGGGGCTCTACAATGAGCAGTTCTTC
.	.	TRBV5-5	TRBJ1-1	CASSLSDTAMNTEAFF	TGTGCCAGCAGCTTGAGTGACACAGCGATGAACACTGAAGCTTTCTTT
.	.	TRBV9	TRBJ1-1	CASSAGPTEAFF	TGTGCCAGCAGCGCAGGACCGACAGAAGCTTTCTTT
few	.	TRBV10-1	TRBJ1-4	CASRVGFEKLFF	TGCGCCAGCAGGGTTGGGTTTGAAAAACTGTTTTTT
once	.	TRBV6-8	TRBJ2-5	CARVRGRARETQYF	TGTGCCAGGGTAAGGGGGAGGGCCCGGGAGACCCAGTACTTC
.	.	TRBV19	TRBJ2-7	CASSIATGVSYEQYF	TGTGCCAGTAGTATAGCGACAGGAGTCTCCTACGAGCAGTACTTC
.	.	TRBV28	TRBJ1-5	CASSFQPGGWGNQPQHF	TGTGCCAGCAGTTTCCAGCCGGGAGGATGGGGAAATCAGCCCCAGCATTTT
.	.	TRBV28	TRBJ2-1	CASTTSGRYNEQFF	TGTGCCAGCACCACGTCCGGACGGTACAATGAGCAGTTCTTC
.	.	TRBV10-3	TRBJ1-6	CAISESGYGGNSPLHF	TGTGCCATCAGTGAGTCGGGTTATGGAGGGAATTCACCCCTCCACTTT
.	TRBD2	TRBV18	TRBJ2-1	CASSPADSGRAQEFDEQFF	TGTGCCAGCTCACCTGCGGATAGCGGGAGGGCCCAGGAGTTCGATGAGCAGTTCTTC
.	.	TRBV29-1	TRBJ1-1	CSVERGGLGTEAFF	TGCAGCGTTGAAAGGGGGGGGCTGGGCACTGAAGCTTTCTTT